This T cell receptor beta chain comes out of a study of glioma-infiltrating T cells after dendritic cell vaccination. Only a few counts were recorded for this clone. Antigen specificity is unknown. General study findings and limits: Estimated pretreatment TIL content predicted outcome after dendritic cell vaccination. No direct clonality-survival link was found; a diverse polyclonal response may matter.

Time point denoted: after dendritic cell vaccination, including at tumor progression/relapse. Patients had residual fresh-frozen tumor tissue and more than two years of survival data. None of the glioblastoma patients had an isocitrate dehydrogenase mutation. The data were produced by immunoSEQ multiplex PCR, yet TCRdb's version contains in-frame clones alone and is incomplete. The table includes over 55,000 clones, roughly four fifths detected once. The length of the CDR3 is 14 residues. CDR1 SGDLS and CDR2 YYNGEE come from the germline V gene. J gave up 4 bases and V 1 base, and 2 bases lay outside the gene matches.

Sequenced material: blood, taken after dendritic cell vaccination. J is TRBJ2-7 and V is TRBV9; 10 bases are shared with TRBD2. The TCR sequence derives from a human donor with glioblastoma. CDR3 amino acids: CASSVSSGGYEQYF. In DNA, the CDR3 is TGTGCCAGCAGCGTATCTAGCGGGGGTTACGAGCAGTACTTC.